A selection of T cell receptor beta chains follows, all from one sample in a study of cytomegalovirus exposure and HLA in healthy donors. Assay used: immunoSEQ multiplex PCR; TCRdb lists only in-frame clones, some missing. Of about 110,000 clones detected, 70% to 90% appear once; the ten largest clones hold approximately 3%. Sample: PBMCs. The origin of the receptors is a woman aged 18-29 years in good health and CMV-seronegative. The CDR3 runs from the conserved cysteine through the conserved F or W. D genes are given only for firm matches. For some rows the clone size is stated as once, few or many, or as a class when expanded; others skip it.

len	v_gene	j_gene	d_gene	abundance	CDR3nt	CDR3aa
15	TRBV27	TRBJ2-1	TRBD2	.	TGTGCCAGCAGTAGGGACTACTTCCCCTACAATGAGCAGTTCTTC	CASSRDYFPYNEQFF
15	TRBV9	TRBJ2-2	TRBD1	.	TGTGCCAGCAGCGGGGGACAGGGGTTTGCCGGGGAGCTGTTTTTT	CASSGGQGFAGELFF
17	TRBV18	TRBJ1-1	TRBD1	.	TGTGCCAGCTCACCACGGTCAGGGGGCGAGAAATACACTGAAGCTTTCTTT	CASSPRSGGEKYTEAFF
13	TRBV7-9	TRBJ1-1	.	few	TGTGCCAGCAGCTTAGACACGAACACTGAAGCTTTCTTT	CASSLDTNTEAFF
12	TRBV2	TRBJ1-2	.	.	TGTGCCAGCGAACAGACGGCCCCCCATTACACCTTC	CASEQTAPHYTF
16	TRBV18	TRBJ2-5	TRBD1	.	TGTGCCAGCTCACCACCCACAGGGGAAATTCGAGAGACCCAGTACTTC	CASSPPTGEIRETQYF
14	TRBV27	TRBJ1-1	.	.	TGTGCCAGCAGTTTATCGAACGGGAACACTGAAGCTTTCTTT	CASSLSNGNTEAFF
15	TRBV18	TRBJ2-1	.	.	TGTGCCAGCTCACCGGGTGGGGGGACCGGCCTTGAGCAGTTCTTC	CASSPGGGTGLEQFF
15	TRBV2	TRBJ2-1	.	.	TGTGCCAGCAGACGGGACTCGAGCTCCTACAATGAGCAGTTCTTC	CASRRDSSSYNEQFF
16	TRBV25-1	TRBJ2-5	TRBD1	.	TGTGCCATCTCCGGGACAGGGAGTCAGGAGGGAGAGACCCAGTACTTC	CAISGTGSQEGETQYF
12	TRBV29-1	TRBJ2-7	.	once	TGCAGCGCCTCGGGGGATTCCTACGAGCAGTACTTC	CSASGDSYEQYF